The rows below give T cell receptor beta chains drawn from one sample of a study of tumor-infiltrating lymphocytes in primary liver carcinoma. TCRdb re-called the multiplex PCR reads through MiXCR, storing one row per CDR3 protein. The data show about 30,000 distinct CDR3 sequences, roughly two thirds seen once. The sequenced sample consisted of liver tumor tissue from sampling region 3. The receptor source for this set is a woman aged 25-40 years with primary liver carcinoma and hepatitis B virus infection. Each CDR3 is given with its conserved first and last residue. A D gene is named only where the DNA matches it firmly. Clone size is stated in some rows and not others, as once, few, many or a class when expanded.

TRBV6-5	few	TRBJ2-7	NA	TGTGGCAGCAGTTACAAGGATAGCAGTTCCTACGAGCAGTACTTC	CGSSYKDSSSYEQYF
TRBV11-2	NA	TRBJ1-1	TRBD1	TGTGCCAACAGTGCTCGGGACAGGGGGCGCAAGAGGCGGAGTAACACTGAAGCTTTCTTT	CANSARDRGRKRRSNTEAFF
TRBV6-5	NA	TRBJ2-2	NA	TGTGCCAGCCCGGGCCGGCTAGTGAGAGTGGTTCGTGGGGAGCTGTTTTTT	CASPGRLVRVVRGELFF
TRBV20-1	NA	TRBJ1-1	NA	TGCAGTGCTCCTTTTGGGGGCGCCACTGAAGATTTCTTT	CSAPFGGATEDFF
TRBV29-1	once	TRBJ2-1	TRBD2	TGTAGCGCCCCAAGGGACTACAACGAGCAGTTCTTC	CSAPRDYNEQFF
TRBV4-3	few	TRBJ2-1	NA	TGCGCCAGCAACCAAAATGTAGTGGGAGCCAGAGATGAGCAGTTCTTC	CASNQNVVGARDEQFF
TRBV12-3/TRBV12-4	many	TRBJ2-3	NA	TGTGCCAGCAGTTGGGGGGATACGCAGTATTTT	CASSWGDTQYF
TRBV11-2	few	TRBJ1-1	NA	TGTGCCAGCAGCCAGGATCGCGGCCGGCAGATCGAAGCTTTCTTT	CASSQDRGRQIEAFF
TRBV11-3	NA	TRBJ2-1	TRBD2	TGTGCAAGCAGCCGACTAGCGGGGGGGGGGTACGAGCTGTTCTTC	CASSRLAGGGYELFF
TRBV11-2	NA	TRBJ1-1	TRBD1	TGTGCCACTAGCGCTCGGGACAGGGGACGCAAGAGGTGGAGTAACACTGAAGCTTTCTTT	CATSARDRGRKRWSNTEAFF
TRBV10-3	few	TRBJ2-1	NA	TGTGCCATCAGTGAGGGAAATAGCGGTTCTGGACAGTTCTTC	CAISEGNSGSGQFF
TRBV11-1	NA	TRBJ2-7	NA	TGTGCGAGCAGCTTGGGATACCTCCGCGGGCACTACTTC	CASSLGYLRGHYF
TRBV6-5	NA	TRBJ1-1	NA	TGTTCCAGTAGTTCGGCAGGAACCCTCATGAACACTGAAGCTTTCTTT	CSSSSAGTLMNTEAFF
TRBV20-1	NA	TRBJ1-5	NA	TGCAGTGCTAGAGGGGTAACAAGGAATCAGCCCCAGCATTTT	CSARGVTRNQPQHF
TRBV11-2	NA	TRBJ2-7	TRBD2	TGTGCCAGTAGCTTAGTGGTGGGATTAGCGGGGGAAGACCAATACTTC	CASSLVVGLAGEDQYF
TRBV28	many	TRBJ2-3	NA	TGTGCCAGCAGTCAAACTAGATTAAATACGCAGTATTTT	CASSQTRLNTQYF
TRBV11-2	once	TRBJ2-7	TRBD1	TGTACCAGCAGCCTGGGACAGGGGGATGTGTACTTC	CTSSLGQGDVYF